A single sample gave rise to the 10 T cell receptor beta chains below, sequenced in a study of radiation and T cells in renal cell carcinoma. Only in-frame clones appear in the TCRdb table, and some are missing; sequencing was by immunoSEQ multiplex PCR. The sample lists about 140,000 clones; roughly 85% were seen once. The time point: baseline pretreatment blood. Described treatment: 15 Gy SBRT to primary tumor, nephrectomy 4 weeks later. Sequences were derived from blood, sampled from a patient whose treatment included radiotherapy and nephrectomy. The receptors here all came from a woman between 45 and 65 years old with renal cell carcinoma.

This chain connects TRBV5-1 to TRBJ2-3; 7 bases align to TRBD1. V lost 5 bases and J lost 4; bases outside the gene matches: 10. The CDR3 is made up of 15 amino acids. Germline CDR1 reads SGHRS; CDR2 reads YFSETQ. For the CDR3, the DNA is TGCGCCAGCAGTTACCCAGACAGGGTCGCAGATACGCAGTATTTT. Its translation: CASSYPDRVADTQYF.

V is TRBV10-3 and J is TRBJ2-2; no firm D call. This CDR3 contains 14 residues. Trimming took off 4 bases at V and 2 bases at J, with 8 bases between the two ends. Germline V lookup: CDR1 ENHRY, CDR2 SYGVKD. Here the CDR3 DNA reads TGTGCCATCAGTGTCGCAGTCAACACCGGGGAGCTGTTTTTT. This translates into CAISVAVNTGELFF.

The CDR3 DNA sequence: TGTGCCATTACTAGCGGCGACTCCTACGAGCAGTACTTC. Amino acids: CAITSGDSYEQYF. The chain employs TRBV10-3 and TRBJ2-7; TRBD2 agrees at 8 bases. Germline CDR1 ENHRY, CDR2 SYGVKD. CDR3 length: 13 residues. V dropped 9 bases and J dropped 0; count of bases not matched to a gene: 4.

The chain recombines TRBV28 with TRBJ1-1; tentatively, D is TRBD1 (5 bases). The germline V and J ends were trimmed by 6 bases and 5 bases, with 13 bases remaining between them. Germline values: CDR1 MDHEN, CDR2 SYDVKM. The CDR3 runs to 13 residues. The CDR3 reads CASSPAGGTEAFF. The CDR3 DNA reads TGTGCCAGCAGCCCTGCGGGGGGGACTGAAGCTTTCTTT.

This clone turned up a few times. The V call is TRBV9, the J call TRBJ1-5; D is undetermined. In germline, CDR1 is SGDLS, CDR2 YYNGEE. The CDR3 has 13 amino acids. Trimming removed 0 bases from V and 4 bases from J, with 5 bases in between. The CDR3 here is CASSVGTNQPQHF. The CDR3 coding sequence is TGTGCCAGCAGCGTAGGAACGAATCAGCCCCAGCATTTT.

The chain couples TRBV5-6 to TRBJ1-1; D unresolved. There are 14 residues in the CDR3. The germline CDR1 and CDR2 sequences are SGHDT and YYEEEE. The ends were cut back, 6 bases at V and 5 bases at J, with 17 bases in the middle. The CDR3 loop is CASTNPVEKTEAFF. CDR3 nucleotide sequence: TGTGCCAGCACCAACCCCGTGGAGAAGACTGAAGCTTTCTTT. The full variable domain, in which reference TRBV5-6 and TRBJ1-1 provide the parts outside the CDR3, is DAGVTQSPTHLIKTRGQQVTLRCSPKSGHDTVSWYQQALGQGPQFIFQYYEEEERQRGNFPDRFSGHQFPNYSSELNVNALLLGDSALYLCASTNPVEKTEAFFGQGTRLTVV.

In its sample, this clone was seen once. This chain joins TRBV2 and TRBJ2-3; perhaps D is TRBD1 or TRBD2 (5 bases each). Germline lookup yields CDR1 SNHLY and CDR2 FYNNEI. With 3 bases removed from V and 6 bases from J, the gap between germline ends came to 10 bases. The CDR3 consists of 13 residues. CDR3 amino acids: CASSEGVPDTQYF. The CDR3 DNA reads TGTGCCAGCAGTGAGGGGGTGCCGGATACGCAGTATTTT.

The genes are TRBV5-1 and TRBJ2-7; TRBD1 matches at 8 bases. J lost 7 bases, V lost 1 base, and 7 bases had no gene match. CDR3 length: 14 residues. CDR1 and CDR2 (germline): SGHRS, YFSETQ. The CDR3 reads CASSLLDRVGEQYF. The CDR3 region has the DNA TGCGCCAGCAGCTTGTTGGACAGGGTGGGAGAGCAGTACTTC.

The rearrangement uses TRBV18 and TRBJ1-1; D may be TRBD1 (5 bases). Germline-derived CDR1 and CDR2 are KGHSH and LQKENI. The V gene lost 3 bases and the J gene lost 2 bases, with 7 bases spanning the gap. CDR3 length equals 13 residues. DNA for the CDR3: TGTGCCAGCTCACCGACAGTTAACACTGAAGCTTTCTTT. This translates into CASSPTVNTEAFF.

The V gene is TRBV4-1, the J gene TRBJ1-1, with D tentatively TRBD1 (5 bases). Trimming removed 1 base from V and 1 base from J, with 10 bases in between. The CDR3 consists of 15 residues. The germline V gene encodes CDR1 MGHRA and CDR2 YSYEKL. The CDR3 is CASSQVGQSNTEAFF. The CDR3 DNA is TGCGCCAGCAGCCAAGTTGGACAATCGAACACTGAAGCTTTCTTT.